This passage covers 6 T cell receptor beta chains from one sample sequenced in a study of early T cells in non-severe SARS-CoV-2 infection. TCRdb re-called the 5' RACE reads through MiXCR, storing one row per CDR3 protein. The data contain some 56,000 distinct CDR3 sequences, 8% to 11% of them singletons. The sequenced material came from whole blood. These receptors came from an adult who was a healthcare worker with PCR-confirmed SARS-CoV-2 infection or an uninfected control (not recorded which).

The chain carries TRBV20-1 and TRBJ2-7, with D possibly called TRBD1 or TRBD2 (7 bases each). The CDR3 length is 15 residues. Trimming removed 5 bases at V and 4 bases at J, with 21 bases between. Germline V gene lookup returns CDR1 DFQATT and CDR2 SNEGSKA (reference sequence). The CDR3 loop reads CSAYQGRGGHYEQYF. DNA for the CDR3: TGCAGTGCTTACCAAGGCAGGGGGGGCCATTACGAGCAGTACTTC.

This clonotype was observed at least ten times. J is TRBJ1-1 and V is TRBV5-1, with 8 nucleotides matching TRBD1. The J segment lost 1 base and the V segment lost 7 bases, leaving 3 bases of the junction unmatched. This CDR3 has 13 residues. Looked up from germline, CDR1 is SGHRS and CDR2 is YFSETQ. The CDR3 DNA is TGCGCCAGCCGCAGGGGGCCGAACACTGAAGCTTTCTTT. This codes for CASRRGPNTEAFF. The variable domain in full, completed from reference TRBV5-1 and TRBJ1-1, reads KAGVTQTPRYLIKTRGQQVTLSCSPISGHRSVSWYQQTPGQGLQFLFEYFSETQRNKGNFPGRFSGRQFSNSRSEMNVSTLELGDSALYLCASRRGPNTEAFFGQGTRLTVV.

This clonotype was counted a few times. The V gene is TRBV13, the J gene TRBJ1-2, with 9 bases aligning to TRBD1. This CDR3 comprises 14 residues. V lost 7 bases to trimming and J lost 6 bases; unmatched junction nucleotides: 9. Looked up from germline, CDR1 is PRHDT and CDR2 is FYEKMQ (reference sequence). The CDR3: CASIKAGTGNGYTF. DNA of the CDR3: TGTGCCAGCATCAAAGCCGGGACAGGGAATGGCTACACCTTC.

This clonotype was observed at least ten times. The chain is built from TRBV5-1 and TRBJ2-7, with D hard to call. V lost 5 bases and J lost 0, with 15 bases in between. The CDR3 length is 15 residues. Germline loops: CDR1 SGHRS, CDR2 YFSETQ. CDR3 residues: CASRGWLTNSYEQYF. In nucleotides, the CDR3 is TGCGCCAGCAGGGGTTGGCTTACAAACTCCTACGAGCAGTACTTC. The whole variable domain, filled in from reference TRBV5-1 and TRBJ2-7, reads KAGVTQTPRYLIKTRGQQVTLSCSPISGHRSVSWYQQTPGQGLQFLFEYFSETQRNKGNFPGRFSGRQFSNSRSEMNVSTLELGDSALYLCASRGWLTNSYEQYFGPGTRLTVT.

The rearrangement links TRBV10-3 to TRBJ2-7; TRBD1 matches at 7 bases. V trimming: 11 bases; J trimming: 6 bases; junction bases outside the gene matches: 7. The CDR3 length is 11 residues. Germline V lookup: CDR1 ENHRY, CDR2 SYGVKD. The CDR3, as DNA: TGTGCCCTCGGGGCAGGGGGCGAGCAGTACTTC. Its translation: CALGAGGEQYF.

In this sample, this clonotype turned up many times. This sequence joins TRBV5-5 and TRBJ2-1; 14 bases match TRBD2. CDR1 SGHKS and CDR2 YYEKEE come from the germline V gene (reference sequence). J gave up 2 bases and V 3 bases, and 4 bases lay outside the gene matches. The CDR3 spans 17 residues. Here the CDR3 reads CASSWRLAGGPYNEQFF. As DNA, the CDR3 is TGTGCCAGCAGCTGGAGACTAGCGGGAGGGCCCTACAATGAGCAGTTCTTC.